This TCR beta chain comes out of a study of OX40 agonist ivuxolimab in advanced cancers. Study-level information: Ivuxolimab was administered intravenously to patients at 0.01 to 10 mg/kg every 2 weeks. Prior anti-PD-1, anti-PD-L1 or anti-CTLA-4 therapy did not bar entry, and more than 35% had some. Study-wide results and caveats: Among patients with partial responses at 0.1-3.0 mg/kg, clonal expansion was among the lowest. CD4+ and CD8+ blood T cells expanded clonally by week 6 at 0.1 to 3.0 mg/kg.

Concerning this clone: Its cognate antigen is unknown.

Some clones are missing from TCRdb's copy, which holds only in-frame ones; the method was immunoSEQ multiplex PCR. This repertoire shows approximately 100,000 clones, around 91% found once; its top ten account for around 1.5%. This CDR3 has 14 residues. Trimming pared 7 bases from V and 0 bases from J, leaving 10 bases between. Germline V CDR1 and CDR2: LGHNT, FRNRAP. Sequencing used CD4+ or CD8+ T cells sorted from blood, obtained in a trial of the OX40 agonist ivuxolimab. The chain joins TRBV12-5 to TRBJ2-1; D remains ambiguous. The sequence was collected from an adult with an advanced solid tumor such as melanoma, head and neck, liver or kidney cancer. CDR3 region: CASATGSSYNEQFF. As DNA, the CDR3 is TGTGCTAGTGCTACGGGCAGCTCCTACAATGAGCAGTTCTTC.